This T cell receptor beta chain stems from a study of blood T cell repertoires in COVID-19. About the research overall: Samples came from the United States, Italy and Spain, spanning acute and convalescent COVID-19.

The CDR3 consists of 19 residues. Trimming at V came to 5 bases and at J to 8 bases, leaving 20 bases not matched to a gene. Study processing details: Amplification of reference gene primers was used by the study to estimate nucleated cell counts. TCRdb's copy holds only in-frame clones and misses some; the assay was immunoSEQ multiplex PCR. Clone size and V and J calls were adopted from that table, with D and trimming inferred from the DNA. The data hold fewer than 200,000 clones, with around 73% observed a single time. This clone came up once. The sample consisted of PBMCs or T cells enriched from blood (not recorded which). This chain connects TRBV5-3 to TRBJ2-1; TRBD2 aligns across 12 bases. TRBV5-3 is placed among ORFs of uncertain function. This TCR came from a woman in her forties or fifties who had recovered from COVID-19. The CDR3 DNA is TGTGCCAGAAGTTCCGCTCTAGCGGGAGGGCCTCGGCTCGTGGATGAGCAGTTCTTC. It yields the protein CARSSALAGGPRLVDEQFF.